Here is one T cell receptor beta chain with its context. This entry comes from a study of blood T cells in healthy people across ages. The CDR3 consists of 13 residues. CDR1 and CDR2 (germline): PRHDT, FYEKMQ (reference sequence). The ends were cut back, 5 bases at V and 8 bases at J, with 10 bases in the middle. The second PCR ran roughly 6 to 11 cycles with a sample-barcoded 5' primer and J-beta primers. From the 5' RACE reads, TCRdb called clonotypes with MiXCR, one entry per CDR3 protein. The repertoire includes about 680,000 distinct CDR3 sequences, about 52% of them detected once, and roughly 30% sits in the top ten.

The sequence was collected from a woman aged 60 to 75 in good health. Input material: blood. The genes are TRBV13 and TRBJ1-6; D unclear. CDR3 protein: CASSPSGDSPLHF. The CDR3 bases are TGTGCCAGCAGCCCCTCCGGGGATTCACCCCTCCACTTT.